This TCR beta chain derives from a study of post-analysis software for immune sequencing data. Points on this clonotype: No antigen is known for it.

Notes on the study in general: Samples from a shared batch, those prepared together, strongly co-clustered by F measure. The study found TRBV5-6, TRBV5-1 and TRBV20-1 among roughly 5 TRBV segments more frequent in patients than controls.

The CDR3 totals 13 residues. Trimming removed 2 bases at V and 4 bases at J, with 6 bases between. CDR1 MNHEY and CDR2 SMNVEV come from the germline V gene (reference sequence). Unique molecular identifiers had been added to the TCR beta cDNA libraries. TCRdb redid the calling of the PCR reads with MiXCR, one entry per CDR3 protein. This table holds 350,000 to 450,000 distinct CDR3 sequences, less than 40% found once. The chain is built from TRBV27 and TRBJ1-5, with unresolved D. The receptor was isolated from a girl aged 10-17 years with multiple sclerosis. Material: blood. The CDR3 DNA sequence: TGTGCCAGCAGTTTAGCGGAAAATCAGCCCCAGCATTTT. The encoded protein is CASSLAENQPQHF.